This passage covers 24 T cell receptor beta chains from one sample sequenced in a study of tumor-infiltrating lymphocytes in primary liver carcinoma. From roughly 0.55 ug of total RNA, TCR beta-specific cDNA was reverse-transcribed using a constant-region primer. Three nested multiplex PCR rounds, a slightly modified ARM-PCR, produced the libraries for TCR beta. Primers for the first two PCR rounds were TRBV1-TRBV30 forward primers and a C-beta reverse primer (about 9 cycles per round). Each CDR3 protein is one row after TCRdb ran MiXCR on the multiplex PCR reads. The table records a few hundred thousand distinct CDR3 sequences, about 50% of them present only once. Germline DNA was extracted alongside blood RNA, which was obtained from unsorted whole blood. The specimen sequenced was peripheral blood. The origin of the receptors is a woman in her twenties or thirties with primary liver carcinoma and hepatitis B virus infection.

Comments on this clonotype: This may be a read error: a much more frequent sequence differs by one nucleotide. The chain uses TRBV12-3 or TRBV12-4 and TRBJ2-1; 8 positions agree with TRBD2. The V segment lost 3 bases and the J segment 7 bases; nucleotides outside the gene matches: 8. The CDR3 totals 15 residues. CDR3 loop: CASSFIREGLNEQFF. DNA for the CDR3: TGTGCCAGCAGTTTTATCCGGGAGGGCCTGAATGAGCAGTTCTTC.

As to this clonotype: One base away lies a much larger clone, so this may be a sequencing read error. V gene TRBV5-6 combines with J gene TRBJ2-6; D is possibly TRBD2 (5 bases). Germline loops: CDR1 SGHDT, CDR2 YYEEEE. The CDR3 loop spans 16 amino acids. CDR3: CACSLLAFSWANVLTF. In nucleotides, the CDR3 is TGTGCCTGCAGCTTGTTAGCGTTTTCTTGGGCCAACGTCCTGACTTTC.

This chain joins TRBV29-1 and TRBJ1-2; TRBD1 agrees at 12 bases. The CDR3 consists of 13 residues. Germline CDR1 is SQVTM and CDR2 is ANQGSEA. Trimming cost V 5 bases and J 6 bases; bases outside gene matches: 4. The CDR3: CSVTGQGADGYTF. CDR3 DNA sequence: TGCAGCGTTACGGGACAGGGGGCGGATGGCTACACCTTC.

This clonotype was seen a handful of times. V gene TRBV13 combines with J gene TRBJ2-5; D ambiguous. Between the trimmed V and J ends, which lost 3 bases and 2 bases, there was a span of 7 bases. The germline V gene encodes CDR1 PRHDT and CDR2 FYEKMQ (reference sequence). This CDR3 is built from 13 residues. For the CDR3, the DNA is TGTGCCAGCAGCTTGGAAGATCAAGAGACCCAGTACTTC. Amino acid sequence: CASSLEDQETQYF.

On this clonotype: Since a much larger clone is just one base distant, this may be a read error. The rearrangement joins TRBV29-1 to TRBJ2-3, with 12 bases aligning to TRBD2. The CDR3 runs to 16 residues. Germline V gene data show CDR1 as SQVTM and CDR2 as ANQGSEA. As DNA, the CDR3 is TGCAGCGTTGGGACTAGCGGGATGGGTGGCACAGATACGCGGTATTTT. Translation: CSVGTSGMGGTDTRYF.

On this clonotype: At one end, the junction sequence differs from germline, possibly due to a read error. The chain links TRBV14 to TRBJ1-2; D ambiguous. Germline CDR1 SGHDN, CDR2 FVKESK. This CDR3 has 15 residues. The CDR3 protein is CAISPPGQHDYGYTF. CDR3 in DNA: TGTGCCATCAGCCCCCCTGGGCAGCATGATTATGGTTACACCTTC.

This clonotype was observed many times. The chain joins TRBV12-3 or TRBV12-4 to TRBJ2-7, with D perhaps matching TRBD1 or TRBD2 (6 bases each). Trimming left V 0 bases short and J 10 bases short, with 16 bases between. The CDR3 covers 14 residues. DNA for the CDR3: TGTGCCAGCAGTTTAGCCCAGGGTACCGGGGGCCAGTACTTC. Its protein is CASSLAQGTGGQYF.

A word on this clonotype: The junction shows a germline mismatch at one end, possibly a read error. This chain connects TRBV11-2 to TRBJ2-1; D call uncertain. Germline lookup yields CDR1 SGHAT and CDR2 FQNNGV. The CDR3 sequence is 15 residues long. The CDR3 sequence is CTSSSIGNRNDEQFF. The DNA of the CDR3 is TGTACCAGCAGCAGTATCGGAAACCGGAACGATGAGCAGTTCTTC.

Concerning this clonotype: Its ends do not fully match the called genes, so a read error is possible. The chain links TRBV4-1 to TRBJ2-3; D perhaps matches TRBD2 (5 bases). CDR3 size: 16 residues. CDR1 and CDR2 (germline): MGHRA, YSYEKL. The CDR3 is CARSQEGFTSTDTRYF. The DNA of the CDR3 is TGCGCCAGGAGCCAAGAGGGCTTCACCAGCACAGATACGCGGTATTTT.

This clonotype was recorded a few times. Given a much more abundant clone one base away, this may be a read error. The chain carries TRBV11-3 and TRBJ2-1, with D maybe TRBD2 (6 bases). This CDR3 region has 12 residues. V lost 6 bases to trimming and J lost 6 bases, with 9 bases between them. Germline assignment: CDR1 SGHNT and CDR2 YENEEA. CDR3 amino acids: CASSGGLNEQFF. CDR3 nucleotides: TGTGCCAGCAGTGGGGGACTCAATGAGCAGTTCTTC.

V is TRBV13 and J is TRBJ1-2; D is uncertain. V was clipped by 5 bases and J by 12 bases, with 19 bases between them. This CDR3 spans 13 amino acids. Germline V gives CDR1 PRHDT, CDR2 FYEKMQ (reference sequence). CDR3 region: CASSGSAPSFDTF. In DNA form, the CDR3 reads TGTGCCAGCAGCGGGTCAGCCCCGAGTTTTGACACCTTC.

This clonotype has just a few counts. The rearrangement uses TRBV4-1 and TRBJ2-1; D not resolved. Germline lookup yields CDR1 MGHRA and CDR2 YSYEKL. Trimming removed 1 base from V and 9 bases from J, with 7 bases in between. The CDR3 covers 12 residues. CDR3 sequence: CASSQVAAEQFF. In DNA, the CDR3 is TGCGCCAGCAGCCAAGTTGCTGCTGAGCAGTTCTTC.

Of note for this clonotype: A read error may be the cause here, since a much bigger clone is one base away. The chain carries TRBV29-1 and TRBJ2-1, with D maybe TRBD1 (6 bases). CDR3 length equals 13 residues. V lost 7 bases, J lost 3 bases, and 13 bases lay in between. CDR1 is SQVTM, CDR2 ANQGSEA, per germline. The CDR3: CSARTAVYNEQFF. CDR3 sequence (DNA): TGCAGCGCCCGGACAGCTGTCTACAATGAGCAGTTCTTC.

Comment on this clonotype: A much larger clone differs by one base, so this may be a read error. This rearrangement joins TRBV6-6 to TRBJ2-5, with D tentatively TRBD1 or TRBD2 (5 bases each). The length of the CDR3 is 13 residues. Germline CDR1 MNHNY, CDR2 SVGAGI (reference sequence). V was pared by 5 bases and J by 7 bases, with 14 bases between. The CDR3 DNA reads TGTGCCAGCAGTCCGTCCGAGAGGGGGACCCAGTACTTC. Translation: CASSPSERGTQYF.

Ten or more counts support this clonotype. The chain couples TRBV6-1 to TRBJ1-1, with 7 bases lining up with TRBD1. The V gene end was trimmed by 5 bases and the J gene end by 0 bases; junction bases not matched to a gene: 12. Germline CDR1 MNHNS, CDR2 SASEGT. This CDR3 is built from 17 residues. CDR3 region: CASSSLRDRDMNTEAFF. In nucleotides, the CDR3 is TGTGCCAGCAGTTCCCTCCGGGACAGAGATATGAACACTGAAGCTTTCTTT.

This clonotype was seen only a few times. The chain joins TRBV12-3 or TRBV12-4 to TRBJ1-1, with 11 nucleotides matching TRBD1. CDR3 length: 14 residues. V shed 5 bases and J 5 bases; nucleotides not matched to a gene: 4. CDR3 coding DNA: TGTGCCAGCAGTATGGACAGGGGGCGGACTGAAGCTTTCTTT. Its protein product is CASSMDRGRTEAFF.

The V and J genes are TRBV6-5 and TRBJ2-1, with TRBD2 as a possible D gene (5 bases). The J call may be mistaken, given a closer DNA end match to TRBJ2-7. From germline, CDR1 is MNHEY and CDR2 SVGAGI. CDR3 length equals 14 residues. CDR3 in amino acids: CASSLVRTHNEQYF. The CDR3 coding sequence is TGTGCCAGCAGTTTAGTCCGGACTCACAATGAGCAGTACTTC.

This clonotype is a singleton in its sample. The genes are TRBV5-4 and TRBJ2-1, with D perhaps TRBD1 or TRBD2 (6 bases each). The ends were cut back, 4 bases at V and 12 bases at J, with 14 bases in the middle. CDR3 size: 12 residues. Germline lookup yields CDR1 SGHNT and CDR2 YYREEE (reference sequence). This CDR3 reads CASSQGRNGQFF. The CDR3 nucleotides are TGTGCCAGCAGCCAGGGGAGGAACGGGCAGTTCTTC.

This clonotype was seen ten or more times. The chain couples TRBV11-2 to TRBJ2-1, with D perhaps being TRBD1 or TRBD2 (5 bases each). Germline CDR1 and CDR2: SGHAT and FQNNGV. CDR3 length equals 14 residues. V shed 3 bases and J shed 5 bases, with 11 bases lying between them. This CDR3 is CASSLGTRNNEQFF. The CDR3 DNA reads TGTGCCAGCAGCTTGGGGACGCGAAACAATGAGCAGTTCTTC.

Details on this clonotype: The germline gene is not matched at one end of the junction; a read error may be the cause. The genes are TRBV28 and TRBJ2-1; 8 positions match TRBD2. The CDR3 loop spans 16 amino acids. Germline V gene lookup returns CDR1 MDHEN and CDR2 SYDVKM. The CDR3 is CASKPAGTSVYSEQFF. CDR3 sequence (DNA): TGTGCCAGCAAACCGGCCGGGACTAGTGTCTACAGTGAGCAGTTCTTC.

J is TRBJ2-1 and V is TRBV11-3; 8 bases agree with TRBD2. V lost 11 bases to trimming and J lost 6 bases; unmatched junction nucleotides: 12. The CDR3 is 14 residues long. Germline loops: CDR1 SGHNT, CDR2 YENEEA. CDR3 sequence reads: CACGSGTSLNEQFF. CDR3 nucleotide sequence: TGTGCCTGCGGATCCGGGACTAGTCTCAATGAGCAGTTCTTC.

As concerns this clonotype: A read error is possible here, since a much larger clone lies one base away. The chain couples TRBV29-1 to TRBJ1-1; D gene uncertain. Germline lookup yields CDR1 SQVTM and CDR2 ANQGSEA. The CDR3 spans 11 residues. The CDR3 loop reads CSVPAGTVAFF. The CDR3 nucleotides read TGCAGCGTCCCCGCCGGCACTGTAGCTTTCTTT.

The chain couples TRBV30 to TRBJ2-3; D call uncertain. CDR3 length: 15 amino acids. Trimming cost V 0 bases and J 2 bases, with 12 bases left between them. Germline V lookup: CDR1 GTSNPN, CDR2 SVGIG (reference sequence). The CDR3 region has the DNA TGTGCCTGGAGTGTATCTTACACTTTCACAGATACGCAGTATTTT. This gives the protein CAWSVSYTFTDTQYF.

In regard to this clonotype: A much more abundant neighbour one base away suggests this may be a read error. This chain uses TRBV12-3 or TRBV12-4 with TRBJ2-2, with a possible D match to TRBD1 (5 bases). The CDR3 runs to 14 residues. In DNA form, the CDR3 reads TGTACCAGCAAGCAAGGGGCGAACACCGGGGAGCTGTTTTTT. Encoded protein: CTSKQGANTGELFF.